A selection of T cell receptor beta chains follows, all from one sample in a study of STAT3 mutations in large granular lymphocyte leukemia. The protocol was immunoSEQ multiplex PCR, while the TCRdb copy is restricted to in-frame clones and leaves out a portion. The table has 35,000 to 50,000 clones, about three quarters seen once. The source material was PBMCs. The source of these receptors is a human donor with T large granular lymphocyte leukemia. Some clones in this sample may be carry-over from other donors' samples. CDR3s include the opening cysteine and the closing phenylalanine or tryptophan. A D gene is named only where the DNA matches it firmly. Part of the rows lack a size; the others show once, few, many or a class for expanded clones.

V	D	J	size	length	DNA	CDR3
TRBV28	TRBD1	TRBJ1-2	-	14	TGTGCCAGCAGTTCACAGGGGGCCCACTATGGCTACACCTTC	CASSSQGAHYGYTF
TRBV4-3	-	TRBJ1-2	few	15	TGCGCCAGCAGCCAAGATTGGGGAACTAACTATGGCTACACCTTC	CASSQDWGTNYGYTF
TRBV7-2	TRBD2	TRBJ2-1	-	18	TGTGCCAGCAGCTTCCTCTCTCCACTAGCGGGGGGGCTGAGTGAGCAGTTCTTC	CASSFLSPLAGGLSEQFF
TRBV10-3	-	TRBJ2-6	-	14	TGTGCCATCAGTGGAGCAGAAATGGCCAACGTCCTGACTTTC	CAISGAEMANVLTF
TRBV6-5	-	TRBJ1-4	-	13	TGTGCCAGCAGTTACTCGACACAAGGGAAACTGTTTTTT	CASSYSTQGKLFF
TRBV7-2	-	TRBJ2-7	once	16	TGTGCCAGCAGCTTAGGGCCTGGCCTGAACTCCTACGAGCAGTACTTC	CASSLGPGLNSYEQYF
TRBV5-6	-	TRBJ1-4	-	15	TGTGCCAGCAGCTGGGGAGGCCTGCTGGGTGAAAAACTGTTTTTT	CASSWGGLLGEKLFF
TRBV28	-	TRBJ1-2	-	12	TGTGCCAGCAGCCAGTTTGGATATGGCTACACCTTC	CASSQFGYGYTF
TRBV13	-	TRBJ2-7	-	14	TGTGCCAGCAGCTATCGGACCCGCCGCTACGAGCAGTACTTC	CASSYRTRRYEQYF
TRBV4-1	TRBD1	TRBJ2-2	-	16	TGCGCCAGCAGCCAACCCCGGGACAGGAACACCGGGGAGCTGTTTTTT	CASSQPRDRNTGELFF
TRBV5-1	TRBD1	TRBJ2-5	once	16	TGCGCCAGCAGCGCGTTATTGGGACAGGGTCAAGAGACCCAGTACTTC	CASSALLGQGQETQYF
TRBV28	TRBD1	TRBJ1-5	-	16	TGTGCCAGCAGCGTAACCGGGACAGGGTTTAATCAGCCCCAGCATTTT	CASSVTGTGFNQPQHF
TRBV5-6	TRBD1	TRBJ2-2	-	16	TGTGCCAGCAGGGTCAAAGGACAGGGGGCGTCCGGGGAGCTGTTTTTT	CASRVKGQGASGELFF
TRBV7-2	-	TRBJ1-5	-	15	TGTGCCAGCAGCCCTGGGGACGGAAACAATCAGCCCCAGCATTTT	CASSPGDGNNQPQHF
TRBV15	-	TRBJ1-5	-	17	TGTGCCACCAGCAGAGATTCCATCGGGGGAAGCAATCAGCCCCAGCATTTT	CATSRDSIGGSNQPQHF
TRBV10-3	-	TRBJ1-2	-	16	TGTGCCATCAGTGAGGGGCCCACGGGGGCCCGGGATGGCTACACCTTC	CAISEGPTGARDGYTF
TRBV4-1	TRBD2	TRBJ2-3	-	16	TGCGCCAGCAGCCAAGATCTAGCGGGACGGACAGATACGCAGTATTTT	CASSQDLAGRTDTQYF
TRBV19	-	TRBJ1-5	once	12	TGTGCCAGTGCTACCTGGAATCAGCCCCAGCATTTT	CASATWNQPQHF
TRBV6-6	-	TRBJ2-5	-	15	TGTGCCAGCAGTTCTCCAGGGAAACTCCAAGAGACCCAGTACTTC	CASSSPGKLQETQYF
TRBV29-1	-	TRBJ1-4	-	14	TGCAGCGCTAGGGACCGAGCAACTAATGAAAAACTGTTTTTT	CSARDRATNEKLFF
TRBV5-5	TRBD1	TRBJ1-1	-	15	TGTGCCAGCAGCCCTTGGACAGGGCTGAGCACTGAAGCTTTCTTT	CASSPWTGLSTEAFF
TRBV5-3	-	TRBJ1-6	few	13	TGTGCCAGAAGTCGGGACATTAATTCACCCCTCCACTTT	CARSRDINSPLHF
TRBV19	-	TRBJ2-6	-	14	TGTGCCAGTAGAGGCAGCTCTGGGGCCAACGTCCTGACTTTC	CASRGSSGANVLTF
TRBV6-6	-	TRBJ1-6	-	14	TGTGCCAGCAGTTACTTACAAGGCCCAGGGGCCCTCCACTTT	CASSYLQGPGALHF